Given below is one T cell receptor beta chain in context. Its antigen is not identified. The read falls 3 residues short of the CDR3 end, and the missing part is taken from the germline J gene. The data originate from a study of T cell clonality in common variable immunodeficiency. Equal genomic DNA amounts from CVID and control samples were sequenced. This table comes from immunoSEQ multiplex PCR, and its TCRdb copy is limited to in-frame clones, with some not included. This table holds about 26,000 clones with no singletons; the top ten claim more than 3.5%. Germline CDR1 reads KGHSH; CDR2 reads LQKENI. The germline V and J ends were trimmed by 3 bases and 0 bases, with 13 bases remaining between them. The CDR3 is 16 residues long. The CVID group had roughly 15 females and about 30 males, mean age around 40. Donors gave roughly 5 to 8.5 ml heparinized peripheral whole blood. Study-level points and caveats: Common variable immunodeficiency TCR beta sequences reportedly had fewer deletions and N-nucleotide insertions. CVID subjects shared fewer TCRbeta clones than healthy controls did.

This TCR came from a human donor with common variable immunodeficiency. Input material: peripheral blood mononuclear cells. The chain combines TRBV18 with TRBJ2-3; D unclear. The CDR3 protein is CASSPRSVVSTDTQYF. CDR3 DNA, as far as it was read: TGTGCCAGCTCACCTCGGAGCGTAGTTAGCACAGATACG.